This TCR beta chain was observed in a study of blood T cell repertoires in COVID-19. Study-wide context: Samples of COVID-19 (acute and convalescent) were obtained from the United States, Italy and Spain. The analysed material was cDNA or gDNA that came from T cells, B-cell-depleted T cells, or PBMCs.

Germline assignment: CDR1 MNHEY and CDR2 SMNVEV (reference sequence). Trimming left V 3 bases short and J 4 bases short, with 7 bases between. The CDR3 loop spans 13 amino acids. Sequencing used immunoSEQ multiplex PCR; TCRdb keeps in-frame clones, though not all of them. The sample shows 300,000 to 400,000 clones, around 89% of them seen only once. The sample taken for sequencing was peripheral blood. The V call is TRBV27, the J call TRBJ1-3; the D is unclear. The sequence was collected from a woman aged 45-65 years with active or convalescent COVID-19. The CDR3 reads CASSLWRGNTIYF. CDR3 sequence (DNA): TGTGCCAGCAGTTTGTGGAGGGGAAACACCATATATTTT.